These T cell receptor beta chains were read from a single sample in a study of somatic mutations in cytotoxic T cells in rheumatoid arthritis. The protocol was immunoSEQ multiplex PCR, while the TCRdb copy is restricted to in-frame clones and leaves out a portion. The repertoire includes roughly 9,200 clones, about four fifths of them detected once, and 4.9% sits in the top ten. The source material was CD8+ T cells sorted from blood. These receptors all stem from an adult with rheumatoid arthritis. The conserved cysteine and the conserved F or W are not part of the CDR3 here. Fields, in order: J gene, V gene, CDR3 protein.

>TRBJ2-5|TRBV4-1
ASSQDRTYQETQY
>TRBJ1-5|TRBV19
ASSILGTANQPQH
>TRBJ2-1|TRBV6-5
ASSYGGNEQF
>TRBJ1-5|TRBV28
ASSGPDRTLLAQH
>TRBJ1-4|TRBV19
ASSVGGSNEKLF
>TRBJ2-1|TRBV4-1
ASSQEGTSGEYNEQF
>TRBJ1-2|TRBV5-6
ASSLARGDYGYT
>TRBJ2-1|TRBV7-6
ASSLSDNEQF
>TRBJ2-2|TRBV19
ASSVMTGTGTGELF
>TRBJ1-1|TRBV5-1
ASSLAVSSTEAF
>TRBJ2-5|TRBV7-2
ASSLWTLAGVETQY
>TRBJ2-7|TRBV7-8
ASSLFGGRVDHEQY
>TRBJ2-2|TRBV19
ASKAFNTGELF
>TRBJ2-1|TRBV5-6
ASSLPDNEQF
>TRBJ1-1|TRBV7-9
ASRLGAENTEAF
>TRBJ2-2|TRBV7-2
ASSLALGGGGELF
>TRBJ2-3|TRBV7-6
ASSMIPSGRTTDTQY
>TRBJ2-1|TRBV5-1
ASSPGTSGIYNEQF
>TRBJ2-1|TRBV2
ASSRDLAHEQF
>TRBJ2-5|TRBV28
ASKGAQETQY
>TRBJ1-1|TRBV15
ATSSITGTEAF
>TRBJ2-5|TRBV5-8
ASSQDRGGEETQY
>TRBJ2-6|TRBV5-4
ASSLKGSGANVLT
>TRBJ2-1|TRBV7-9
ASWGQKWDEQF
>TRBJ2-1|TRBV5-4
ASSKPTSGRGYNEQF
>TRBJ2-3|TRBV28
ASSSELGLAGGTDTQY
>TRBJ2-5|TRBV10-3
AISESGEEAGLLGLETQY
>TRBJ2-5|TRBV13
ASSSGLARETQY
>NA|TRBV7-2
ASSIAASSVSYEQY
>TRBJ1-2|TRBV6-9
ASSLRTGNYGYT
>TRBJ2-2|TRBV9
ASSSFEGFTGELF
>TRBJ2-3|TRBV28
ASSLVGLITDTQY
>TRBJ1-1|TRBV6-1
ASSGIGWGETEAF
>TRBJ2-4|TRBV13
ASSIYAGKNIQY
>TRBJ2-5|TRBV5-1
ASSAAFDGQETQY
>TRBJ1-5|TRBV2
ASTGVGNQPQH
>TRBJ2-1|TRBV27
ASSLGTSGRGEQF
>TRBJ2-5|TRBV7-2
ASSPLAGGRETQY
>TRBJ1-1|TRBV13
ASSGDPSDRGDSEAF
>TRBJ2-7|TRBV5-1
ASSVTGQGFDYEQY
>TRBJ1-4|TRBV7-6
ASSPLRGTKDANEKLF
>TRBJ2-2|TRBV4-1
ASSQDRDRGIVNTGELF
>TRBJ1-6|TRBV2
ASSGGDGSPLH
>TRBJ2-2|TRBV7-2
ASSLLASGSVTGELF
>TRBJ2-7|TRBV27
ASSGSSGSSYEQY
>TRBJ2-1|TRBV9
ASSVGAGSEQF
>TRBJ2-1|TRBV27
ASSLWLASYNEQF
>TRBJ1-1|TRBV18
ASSPPATNTEAF
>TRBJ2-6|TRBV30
AWSVGSGANVLT